The rows below give T cell receptor beta chains drawn from one sample of a study of cytomegalovirus exposure and HLA in healthy donors. This table comes from immunoSEQ multiplex PCR, and its TCRdb copy is limited to in-frame clones, with some not included. The repertoire has under 95,000 clones, over 70% of them found once; the top ten carry 1.1%. The sample was PBMCs. These receptors all come from a male donor in good health and CMV-seronegative. Both conserved end residues are part of each CDR3.

>TRBJ2-3|TRBV2
CASSEVGAGTDTQYF
>TRBJ1-1|TRBV29-1
CSLYPHGGTEAFF
>TRBJ2-5|TRBV6-4
CARSSTGTSGGRGETQYF
>TRBJ1-5|TRBV7-2
CASSLNVGGAGQPQHF
>TRBJ2-1|TRBV6-5
CASSRKPGQGLVLFF
>TRBJ2-1|TRBV10-3
CATRGGGNSGSYNEQFF
>TRBJ2-3|TRBV5-1
CASSWGLEPDTQYF
>TRBJ2-2|TRBV5-1
CASTTAGGTGELLF
>TRBJ1-2|TRBV6-5
CASSYSPGRDYGYTF
>TRBJ2-2|TRBV2
CASSDRVATRKSRELFF
>TRBJ2-3|TRBV27
CASSPTPLVTGGLTDTQYF
>TRBJ2-6|TRBV5-1
CASSPDESGANVLTF
>TRBJ2-7|TRBV29-1
CSVSTSGTPYEQYF
>TRBJ1-1|TRBV18
CASSPNTGENTEAFF
>TRBJ2-7|TRBV27
CASSPMRDREYKDYEQYF
>TRBJ2-5|TRBV5-4
CASSLRTSGETQYF
>TRBJ1-1|TRBV10-2
CASSPRSGLGTEAFF
>TRBJ2-4|TRBV2
CASSPAGGANIQYF
>TRBJ2-3|TRBV5-1
CASSLTGTSSTDTQYF
>TRBJ1-2|TRBV6-1
CASGARFINYGYTF
>TRBJ2-1|TRBV6-5
CASRQQGLNEQFF
>TRBJ2-7|TRBV4-1
CASSQVETVTYEQYF
>TRBJ1-1|TRBV10-3
CAISVGRGVREAFF
>TRBJ2-5|TRBV2
CASNRDRAETQYF
>TRBJ2-3|TRBV5-6
CASSLWASWGTDTQYF
>TRBJ1-3|TRBV13
CASSLEYRRNSGNTIYF
>TRBJ2-2|TRBV5-1
CASSSNLNTGELFF
>TRBJ2-1|TRBV5-1
CASSLEPGTYNEQFF
>TRBJ2-1|TRBV6-6
CASSPTSGGARNEQFF